This TCR beta chain was recovered during a study of OX40 agonist ivuxolimab in advanced cancers. Whole-study results and caveats: Near-lowest levels of clonal expansion characterized partial responders at 0.1-3.0 mg/kg.

Notes on this clone: Its antigen is unidentified.

Profiled with immunoSEQ multiplex PCR; TCRdb holds only in-frame clones, not every one. Of tens of thousands of clones in the sample, around 83% were seen once. This CDR3 has 14 residues. Trimming took 1 base from V and 0 from J, leaving 6 bases between them. The V gene's germline CDR1 is SEHNR and CDR2 FQNEAQ (reference sequence). The source of this sequence is an adult with an advanced solid tumor such as melanoma, head and neck, liver or kidney cancer. The sequencing here drew on CD4+ or CD8+ T cells sorted from blood, taken in a trial of the OX40 agonist ivuxolimab. V is TRBV7-9 and J is TRBJ1-2; no clear D gene. CDR3 sequence: CASSLVSSNYGYTF. CDR3 sequence (DNA): TGTGCCAGCAGCTTAGTATCTTCTAACTATGGCTACACCTTC.